This is a list of T cell receptor beta chains from one sample in a study of blood T cell repertoires in COVID-19. Assay: immunoSEQ multiplex PCR; the TCRdb copy retains only in-frame clones and omits some. The sample shows almost 200,000 clones, around 92% of them seen only once. Sequenced material: PBMCs or T cells enriched from blood (not recorded which). These receptors all stem from a woman between 18 and 29 years old who had recovered from COVID-19. Both conserved end residues are part of each CDR3. Expanded clones are given a class, and other clones once, few, many or no size at all.

size,V,J,CDR3
.,TRBV6-5,TRBJ2-2,CASRTDRVHTGELFF
few,TRBV15,TRBJ2-7,CATSSSRGTGIDEQYF
.,TRBV6-1,TRBJ1-5,CASSEQGNQPQHF
.,TRBV28,TRBJ2-7,CASSFNRYEQYF
.,TRBV5-4,TRBJ2-1,CASSPRDRVYNEQFF
.,TRBV13,TRBJ2-3,CASTPGGGGAGTDTQYF
.,TRBV3-1/TRBV3-2,TRBJ1-1,CASSHSQGVGDTEAFF
.,TRBV18,TRBJ2-6,CASSSQGDGANVLTF
.,TRBV7-9,TRBJ1-2,CASSSTDRTYGYTF
.,TRBV16,TRBJ1-5,CASSRTATGQNSNQPQHF
.,TRBV5-1,TRBJ2-1,CASSRGGEQFF